The 30 T cell receptor beta chains below all came from one sample that was sequenced in a study of cytomegalovirus exposure and HLA in healthy donors. Primers included in the PCR were 60 Vbeta and 13 Jbeta primers. Generated by immunoSEQ multiplex PCR, the TCRdb table keeps only in-frame clones and is missing some. The data include about 140,000 clones; the top ten clones carry less than 3.5%. Material: PBMCs. Receptor source: a man in his forties in good health and CMV-seronegative.

The CDR3 nucleotides read TGTGCCAGCAGCCCCCGTGAGGGAGGGACCCAGTACTTC. Translating gives CASSPREGGTQYF. The V and J genes are TRBV7-9 and TRBJ2-5; maybe TRBD2 (6 bases). The ends were cut back, 5 bases at V and 7 bases at J, with 14 bases in the middle. CDR1 and CDR2 (germline): SEHNR, FQNEAQ (reference sequence). This CDR3 has 13 amino acids.

In DNA form, the CDR3 reads TGTGCCAGCAGCCCCCGAGGAGCGGGAGGAGGAGATACGCAGTATTTT. The encoded protein is CASSPRGAGGGDTQYF. The chain links TRBV4-2 to TRBJ2-3; 9 nucleotides align to TRBD2. V lost 4 bases and J lost 5; bases outside the gene matches: 10. The CDR3 loop spans 16 amino acids. The germline gives CDR1 LGHNA, CDR2 YNFKEQ.

This chain joins TRBV27 and TRBJ1-6, with 7 bases matching TRBD1. Germline-derived CDR1 and CDR2 are MNHEY and SMNVEV (reference sequence). This CDR3 contains 13 residues. V was clipped by 6 bases and J by 6 bases; unmatched bases: 2. DNA for the CDR3: TGTGCCAGCAGCCCAGGGGGTAATTCACCCCTCCACTTT. Its translation: CASSPGGNSPLHF.

This chain joins TRBV5-4 and TRBJ2-5; possible D gene TRBD1, 5 bases. The CDR3 extends over 11 amino acids. Germline loops: CDR1 SGHNT, CDR2 YYREEE (reference sequence). The V end was cut by 4 bases, the J end by 4 bases, with 5 bases between. The CDR3 nucleotides are TGTGCCAGCAGCCAGGGAGAGACCCAGTACTTC. Encoded protein: CASSQGETQYF.

The chain uses TRBV2 and TRBJ1-4, with TRBD1 identical over 10 bases. Germline V gives CDR1 SNHLY, CDR2 FYNNEI. Trimming removed 6 bases from V and 8 bases from J; junction bases left unmatched: 9. The CDR3 has 15 residues. The CDR3 region is CASRVRTGGGEKLFF. As DNA, the CDR3 is TGTGCCAGCAGGGTCCGGACAGGGGGTGGAGAAAAACTGTTTTTT.

This chain uses TRBV2 with TRBJ1-5; a possible D gene is TRBD1 (5 bases). CDR3 size: 14 residues. Germline V gene lookup returns CDR1 SNHLY and CDR2 FYNNEI. The ends were cut back, 3 bases at V and 3 bases at J, with 9 bases in the middle. The CDR3 DNA sequence: TGTGCCAGCAGTGACAGACAGTTCAATCAGCCCCAGCATTTT. It codes for CASSDRQFNQPQHF. The entire variable domain, with the rest obtained from reference TRBV2 and TRBJ1-5, is as follows: EPEVTQTPSHQVTQMGQEVILRCVPISNHLYFYWYRQILGQKVEFLVSFYNNEISEKSEIFDDQFSVERPDGSNFTLKIRSTKLEDSAMYFCASSDRQFNQPQHFGDGTRLSIL.

As DNA, the CDR3 is TGTGCCAGCAGTGAACAGGGAAACCGATATGGCTACACCTTC. Amino acids: CASSEQGNRYGYTF. The chain employs TRBV2 and TRBJ1-2; D is perhaps TRBD1 (5 bases). This CDR3 comprises 14 residues. Germline lookup yields CDR1 SNHLY and CDR2 FYNNEI. Trimming cost V 2 bases and J 5 bases, with 12 bases left between them.

V gene TRBV7-6 combines with J gene TRBJ2-1; D is perhaps TRBD1 (6 bases). The V gene's germline CDR1 is SGHVS and CDR2 FNYEAQ. This CDR3 has 16 amino acids. V was cut by 4 bases and J by 4 bases, with 17 bases left in between. In DNA, the CDR3 is TGTGCCAGCAGCTCCCTTAATAGGCAGGGGTACAATGAGCAGTTCTTC. Its translation: CASSSLNRQGYNEQFF.

The chain combines TRBV18 with TRBJ1-6; 7 bases fit TRBD1. From germline, CDR1 is KGHSH and CDR2 LQKENI. V lost 4 bases, J lost 8 bases, and 5 bases stayed unmatched. The CDR3 runs 14 residues. CDR3 protein: CASSQGTDHSPLHF. CDR3 nucleotide sequence: TGTGCCAGCTCACAGGGGACAGATCATTCACCCCTCCACTTT.

The rearrangement joins TRBV19 to TRBJ2-3, with TRBD2 matching 16 bases. Germline CDR1 is LNHDA and CDR2 is SQIVND (reference sequence). V was clipped by 3 bases and J by 2 bases; unmatched bases: 8. This CDR3 comprises 19 residues. CDR3 DNA sequence: TGTGCCAGTAGTATCGTCCCGGGACTAGCGGGGGGGCACACAGATACGCAGTATTTT. It is translated as CASSIVPGLAGGHTDTQYF.

The chain employs TRBV6-4 and TRBJ2-3; 8 nucleotides agree with TRBD2. The length of the CDR3 is 13 residues. J lost 6 bases, V lost 3 bases, and 2 bases had no gene match. Germline lookup yields CDR1 MRHNA and CDR2 SNTAGT. The CDR3 is CASSDSGEDTQYF. The CDR3 bases are TGTGCCAGCAGTGATAGCGGGGAGGATACGCAGTATTTT.

This chain links TRBV10-3 with TRBJ2-7; a weak D match, TRBD1 (6 bases). CDR1 is ENHRY, CDR2 SYGVKD, per germline. CDR3 length: 13 amino acids. Deletions cut 6 bases from V and 4 bases from J, with 13 bases between. CDR3 DNA sequence: TGTGCCATCAGACCTAGGGACACGTACGAGCAGTACTTC. Encoded protein: CAIRPRDTYEQYF.

This sequence joins TRBV5-6 and TRBJ1-2; 7 nucleotides agree with TRBD1. The CDR3 is 15 residues long. CDR1 is SGHDT, CDR2 YYEEEE, per germline. Germline trimming cut 3 bases from V and 4 bases from J; bases unmatched to any gene: 9. This chain's CDR3 is CASSSLKQGSYGYTF. The CDR3 bases are TGTGCCAGCAGCTCCCTGAAACAGGGGAGCTATGGCTACACCTTC.

V usage is TRBV4-2 and J usage is TRBJ2-7; possibly TRBD1 for D (5 bases). The germline CDR1 and CDR2 sequences are LGHNA and YNFKEQ. The CDR3 has 16 residues. Trimming took 4 bases from V and 2 from J, leaving 18 bases between them. Here the CDR3 DNA reads TGTGCCAGCAGCCTAAGGACAAGTTCAAGCGCCTACGAGCAGTACTTC. It codes for CASSLRTSSSAYEQYF.

The CDR3 sequence: CASSVRGIDEQFF. CDR3 nucleotides: TGTGCCAGTTCCGTCCGAGGGATCGATGAGCAGTTCTTC. The chain couples TRBV19 to TRBJ2-1, with D tentatively TRBD2 (5 bases). The length of the CDR3 is 13 residues. Germline assignment: CDR1 LNHDA and CDR2 SQIVND (reference sequence). With 8 bases removed from V and 8 bases from J, the gap between germline ends came to 16 bases.

V and J are TRBV7-2 and TRBJ1-4; weak D call: TRBD1 (5 bases). Germline CDR1 is SGHTA and CDR2 is FQGNSA. The CDR3 contains 15 residues. Deletions cut 5 bases from V and 4 bases from J, with 14 bases between. CDR3 sequence (DNA): TGTGCCAGCAGCCCAACGGGGGGAGGTAATGAAAAACTGTTTTTT. This translates into CASSPTGGGNEKLFF.

The V and J genes are TRBV5-4 and TRBJ2-5; TRBD1 aligns across 8 bases. The CDR3 covers 16 residues. J was trimmed by 4 bases and V by 3 bases; bases with no gene match: 11. The germline CDR1 and CDR2 sequences are SGHNT and YYREEE (reference sequence). CDR3 nucleotides: TGTGCCAGCAGCTCCGGGGCCCCAGGGGGCGGAGAGACCCAGTACTTC. Translated: CASSSGAPGGGETQYF.

The CDR3 nucleotides are TGTGCCAGCGGAGACAGGACCAGACTTAACTATGGCTACACCTTC. It is translated as CASGDRTRLNYGYTF. This chain connects TRBV10-3 to TRBJ1-2, with D tentatively TRBD1 (6 bases). Trimming cost V 10 bases and J 1 base, with 19 bases left between them. Germline V gene data show CDR1 as ENHRY and CDR2 as SYGVKD. The CDR3 has 15 amino acids.

The chain has TRBV7-2 and TRBJ1-1; D gene unclear. The length of the CDR3 is 13 residues. Looked up from germline, CDR1 is SGHTA and CDR2 is FQGNSA. With 5 bases removed from V and 4 bases from J, the gap between germline ends came to 11 bases. The CDR3 DNA sequence: TGTGCCAGCAGCCCCCGACACACCACTGAAGCTTTCTTT. Translating it yields CASSPRHTTEAFF.

The chain uses TRBV5-1 and TRBJ1-1; the D gene is possibly TRBD1 (6 bases). The V gene lost 0 bases and the J gene lost 3 bases, with 15 bases spanning the gap. The CDR3 spans 16 residues. From germline, CDR1 is SGHRS and CDR2 YFSETQ. CDR3 in DNA: TGCGCCAGCAGCTTGGGAGCCAGGGGAGGGTACACTGAAGCTTTCTTT. Translation: CASSLGARGGYTEAFF.

The J gene is TRBJ1-1, the V gene TRBV6-5; tentative D call: TRBD1 (6 bases). Trimming pared 4 bases from V and 1 base from J, leaving 7 bases between. Germline CDR1 MNHEY, CDR2 SVGAGI. The length of the CDR3 is 13 residues. As DNA, the CDR3 is TGTGCCAGCAGTTCACAGGGGAACACTGAAGCTTTCTTT. Its protein product is CASSSQGNTEAFF.

This chain connects TRBV4-3 to TRBJ2-5, with 7 bases aligning to TRBD1. The J call is in doubt because the DNA end fits TRBJ2-7 better. Germline CDR1 and CDR2: LGHNA and YSLEER. This CDR3 is built from 18 residues. The CDR3 reads CASSQTYAQGDRPYEQYF. DNA for the CDR3: TGCGCCAGCAGCCAAACCTACGCTCAAGGGGACAGACCCTACGAGCAGTACTTC.

The gene calls are TRBV5-4 and TRBJ2-1; 11 bases fit TRBD2. The V and J ends lost 1 base and 4 bases, in that order; junction bases with no gene match: 7. The CDR3 contains 17 residues. Germline V CDR1 and CDR2: SGHNT, YYREEE (reference sequence). This CDR3 is CASSLSSTSGGYNEQFF. DNA of the CDR3: TGTGCCAGCAGCTTGTCCTCTACTAGCGGGGGATACAATGAGCAGTTCTTC. The whole variable domain, filled in from reference TRBV5-4 and TRBJ2-1, reads ETGVTQSPTHLIKTRGQQVTLRCSSQSGHNTVSWYQQALGQGPQFIFQYYREEENGRGNFPPRFSGLQFPNYSSELNVNALELDDSALYLCASSLSSTSGGYNEQFFGPGTRLTVL.

The J gene is TRBJ2-7, the V gene TRBV2; 10 bases agree with TRBD1. CDR1 is SNHLY, CDR2 FYNNEI, per germline. The CDR3 length is 15 residues. The J segment lost 0 bases and the V segment lost 7 bases, leaving 6 bases of the junction unmatched. This CDR3 is CASIKDRGDSYEQYF. The CDR3 DNA reads TGTGCCAGCATTAAGGACAGGGGGGACTCCTACGAGCAGTACTTC.

The chain couples TRBV9 to TRBJ2-3; no clear D gene. Per germline, CDR1 SGDLS and CDR2 YYNGEE. CDR3 size: 14 residues. V was shortened by 0 bases and J by 6 bases, with 11 bases between the two germline ends. The CDR3 DNA reads as TGTGCCAGCAGCGTAGGAGGTGTTATCGATACGCAGTATTTT. Amino acid sequence: CASSVGGVIDTQYF.

The chain combines TRBV28 with TRBJ1-1, with 8 bases that match TRBD1. The CDR3 is 15 residues long. The germline CDR1 and CDR2 sequences are MDHEN and SYDVKM. Trimming at V came to 9 bases and at J to 3 bases, leaving 12 bases not matched to a gene. Here the CDR3 DNA reads TGTGCCAGTAAAGGGGCCGCAGGGGGCGACACTGAAGCTTTCTTT. This gives the protein CASKGAAGGDTEAFF.

The chain couples TRBV19 to TRBJ2-3; a weak D match, TRBD1 (5 bases). CDR1 LNHDA and CDR2 SQIVND come from the germline V gene (reference sequence). V was shortened by 3 bases and J by 1 base, with 8 bases between the two germline ends. The CDR3 has 14 amino acids. For the CDR3, the DNA is TGTGCCAGTAGTATGCTACAGGGCACAGATACGCAGTATTTT. It encodes CASSMLQGTDTQYF.

The chain is built from TRBV6-1 and TRBJ1-2; D may be TRBD1 (5 bases). Between the trimmed V and J ends, which lost 5 bases and 7 bases, there was a span of 8 bases. Germline loops: CDR1 MNHNS, CDR2 SASEGT. This CDR3 region has 11 residues. CDR3 amino acids: CASSTGSGYTF. The CDR3 DNA sequence: TGTGCCAGCAGTACAGGTTCTGGCTACACCTTC.

The rearrangement joins TRBV2 to TRBJ2-2; the D gene is possibly TRBD2 (6 bases). The CDR3 consists of 14 residues. Germline CDR1 and CDR2: SNHLY and FYNNEI. Between the trimmed V and J ends, which lost 8 bases and 4 bases, there was a span of 14 bases. DNA of the CDR3: TGTGCCAGCGCCTCGGGGGACTCCACCGGGGAGCTGTTTTTT. Its translation is CASASGDSTGELFF.

The genes are TRBV29-1 and TRBJ1-2, with D maybe TRBD1 (5 bases). Trimming shortened V by 2 bases and J by 4 bases, and 20 bases separated the two germline ends. The length of the CDR3 is 16 residues. Germline V gene sequence: CDR1 SQVTM, CDR2 ANQGSEA. The CDR3 DNA is TGCAGCGTTGAAAAAACAGCAGGGTTTGTAAGCTATGGCTACACCTTC. It is translated as CSVEKTAGFVSYGYTF. The full variable domain, with the rest looked up from reference TRBV29-1 and TRBJ1-2, is SAVISQKPSRDICQRGTSLTIQCQVDSQVTMMFWYRQQPGQSLTLIATANQGSEATYESGFVIDKFPISRPNLTFSTLTVSNMSPEDSSIYLCSVEKTAGFVSYGYTFGSGTRLTVV.